The clone carrying this TCR beta chain was detected a few times. Its target is unknown. With constant-segment primers, 5'RACE yielded cDNA libraries of TCR alpha and TCR beta that carried sample barcodes and UMIs. TCRdb called the 5' RACE reads again in MiXCR, with one record for every CDR3 protein. The table records roughly 150,000 distinct CDR3 sequences, over 10% of them present only once. Germline V gene lookup returns CDR1 SGHRS and CDR2 YFSETQ. The V gene end was trimmed by 0 bases and the J gene end by 5 bases; junction bases not matched to a gene: 13. CDR3 length equals 18 residues. The record originates from a study of T-cell memory formation after mild COVID-19. Study context: Clustering of TCRs was largely donor specific.

Study-level findings and limits: That cross-reactive memory joined was suggested by some responding clones appearing in pre-infection memory. The CD4+ clones that contracted clustered mainly within CM and EM, and the CD8+ clones concentrated in EMRA.

The clonotype comes from a man aged 18 to 29 who had mild COVID-19 (a few samples of this study predate the infection). Cell type and time point are not known. The chain uses TRBV5-1 and TRBJ2-3, with 9 bases that match TRBD2. Input material: PBMCs or a T cell subset sorted from them (not recorded which). Here the CDR3 reads CASSLGTLAGGSGDTQYF. CDR3 sequence (DNA): TGCGCCAGCAGCTTGGGGACTTTGGCGGGGGGGTCTGGAGATACGCAGTATTTT.